This passage covers 22 T cell receptor beta chains from one sample sequenced in a study of cytomegalovirus exposure and HLA in healthy donors. Primers included in the PCR were 60 Vbeta and 13 Jbeta primers. Data came from immunoSEQ multiplex PCR; TCRdb stores just in-frame clones and leaves some out. The sample gives tens of thousands of clones, 55% to 75% of which show up once; roughly 3.4% is in the top ten. The specimen sequenced was PBMCs. These receptors were collected from a woman aged 25-40 years in good health and CMV-seronegative.

The chain has TRBV18 and TRBJ1-4; 9 nucleotides line up with TRBD1. Germline V gene lookup returns CDR1 KGHSH and CDR2 LQKENI. The CDR3 sequence is 16 residues long. J gave up 4 bases and V 2 bases, and 5 bases lay outside the gene matches. The CDR3 region has the DNA TGTGCCAGCTCACCAACAGGGGGCTATGGTAATGAAAAACTGTTTTTT. This sequence encodes CASSPTGGYGNEKLFF.

This chain uses TRBV5-1 with TRBJ2-2, with 9 bases aligning to TRBD2. The V and J ends lost 0 bases and 2 bases, in that order; junction bases with no gene match: 5. The CDR3 extends over 17 amino acids. Per the germline V gene, CDR1 is SGHRS and CDR2 is YFSETQ. In DNA, the CDR3 is TGCGCCAGCAGCTTGGATGCAGCGGGGGGTAACACCGGGGAGCTGTTTTTT. It yields the protein CASSLDAAGGNTGELFF.

The chain joins TRBV29-1 to TRBJ1-4; 8 bases are a match to TRBD1. Germline CDR1 and CDR2: SQVTM and ANQGSEA. Unmatched junction bases numbered 8, after V lost 6 bases and J lost 5 bases. There are 14 residues in the CDR3. This chain's CDR3 is CSVKTGDQNEKLFF. CDR3 bases: TGCAGCGTCAAGACAGGGGACCAAAATGAAAAACTGTTTTTT.

This clone was seen a few times. This chain joins TRBV28 and TRBJ1-2; TRBD1 matches 7 bases. V shed 7 bases and J 8 bases; nucleotides not matched to a gene: 10. The germline CDR1 and CDR2 sequences are MDHEN and SYDVKM. CDR3 length equals 13 residues. CDR3 DNA sequence: TGTGCCAGCACCACCACAGGGGCTAGCGGCTACACCTTC. Translation: CASTTTGASGYTF.

This chain links TRBV7-2 with TRBJ1-2, with D maybe TRBD1 (5 bases). This CDR3 comprises 17 residues. V was clipped by 4 bases and J by 3 bases, with 21 bases between them. Germline V gene data show CDR1 as SGHTA and CDR2 as FQGNSA. The CDR3 DNA reads as TGTGCCAGCAGCTCGACCCTGACAGACGATTCTCACTATGGCTACACCTTC. As protein: CASSSTLTDDSHYGYTF.

The chain employs TRBV30 and TRBJ1-1; D unresolved. Germline CDR1 reads GTSNPN; CDR2 reads SVGIG (reference sequence). Deletions cut 2 bases from V and 1 base from J, with 8 bases between. The CDR3 runs 13 residues. The CDR3: CAWSIQSNTEAFF. For the CDR3, the DNA is TGTGCCTGGAGTATACAGTCGAACACTGAAGCTTTCTTT.

The chain links TRBV21-1 to TRBJ2-5; the table's D call, TRBD2, was not checked against the DNA. TRBV21-1 is a recognized pseudogene. The CDR3 runs 15 residues. In nucleotides, the CDR3 is TGTGCCAGCAGCAAAGGACTAGCGGGGGATGAGACCCAGTACTTC. Its translation: CASSKGLAGDETQYF.

The CDR3 sequence: CASSPTTGADQPQHF. The CDR3 bases are TGTGCCAGCTCACCAACCACAGGGGCAGATCAGCCCCAGCATTTT. This chain uses TRBV18 with TRBJ1-5; 7 positions agree with TRBD1. Looked up from germline, CDR1 is KGHSH and CDR2 is LQKENI. Trimming at V came to 2 bases and at J to 5 bases, leaving 6 bases not matched to a gene. CDR3 size: 15 residues.

The rearrangement uses TRBV2 and TRBJ2-3; D is uncertain. Germline V gene data show CDR1 as SNHLY and CDR2 as FYNNEI. CDR3 length: 12 residues. V lost 10 bases and J 2 bases, leaving 10 bases between the germline ends. The CDR3 DNA reads as TGTGCCACTCGGGTCGCCACAGATACGCAGTATTTT. As protein: CATRVATDTQYF.

With regard to this clone: The identical CDR3 is also encoded by other nucleotide sequences in the sample. The chain employs TRBV18 and TRBJ2-3; 11 bases map to TRBD2. Per germline, CDR1 KGHSH and CDR2 LQKENI. This CDR3 has 15 amino acids. Trimming cost V 1 base and J 4 bases; bases outside gene matches: 1. The CDR3 spells CASSPLAGGPDTQYF. The CDR3 DNA follows: TGTGCCAGCTCACCACTAGCGGGAGGGCCAGATACGCAGTATTTT. The full variable domain, its missing parts supplied by reference TRBV18 and TRBJ2-3, is NAGVMQNPRHLVRRRGQEARLRCSPMKGHSHVYWYRQLPEEGLKFMVYLQKENIIDESGMPKERFSAEFPKEGPSILRIQQVVRGDSAAYFCASSPLAGGPDTQYFGPGTRLTVL.

This clone was observed once. This chain uses TRBV7-9 with TRBJ1-5; unclear D gene. The CDR3 loop spans 13 amino acids. V was cut by 1 base and J by 7 bases, with 8 bases left in between. Germline-derived CDR1 and CDR2 are SEHNR and FQNEAQ (reference sequence). CDR3 in amino acids: CASSLEAGQPQHF. CDR3 in DNA: TGTGCCAGCAGCTTAGAGGCGGGACAGCCCCAGCATTTT.

The V call is TRBV5-6, the J call TRBJ1-4; no clear D gene. Germline CDR1 reads SGHDT; CDR2 reads YYEEEE. The CDR3 totals 14 residues. The V end was cut by 4 bases, the J end by 7 bases, with 14 bases between. In nucleotides, the CDR3 is TGTGCCAGCAGCCAACTAAAATCAGCTGAAAAACTGTTTTTT. Translation gives CASSQLKSAEKLFF.

The chain has TRBV7-9 and TRBJ1-2; maybe TRBD1 (6 bases). V shed 3 bases and J shed 4 bases, with 15 bases lying between them. CDR1 and CDR2 from the germline V gene are SEHNR and FQNEAQ (reference sequence). The CDR3 extends over 15 amino acids. Here the CDR3 DNA reads TGTGCCAGCAGCTTTTCGATACGAGGGGGCTATGGCTACACCTTC. It is translated as CASSFSIRGGYGYTF. Variable domain in full (rest from reference TRBV7-9 and TRBJ1-2): DTGVSQNPRHKITKRGQNVTFRCDPISEHNRLYWYRQTLGQGPEFLTYFQNEAQLEKSRLLSDRFSAERPKGSFSTLEIQRTEQGDSAMYLCASSFSIRGGYGYTFGSGTRLTVV.

The chain has TRBV10-3 and TRBJ2-7; 12 positions agree with TRBD1. CDR3 length: 14 amino acids. V was clipped by 10 bases and J by 2 bases; unmatched bases: 6. Germline CDR1 ENHRY, CDR2 SYGVKD. Written as DNA, the CDR3 is TGTGCCACCGGGGGGACAGGGGGCGCCTACGAGCAGTACTTC. Protein sequence: CATGGTGGAYEQYF.

The chain carries TRBV7-6 and TRBJ2-2; weak D call: TRBD1 (6 bases). Germline V gives CDR1 SGHVS, CDR2 FNYEAQ. This CDR3 is 14 amino acids long. Trimming shortened V by 5 bases and J by 6 bases, and 13 bases separated the two germline ends. CDR3 nucleotide sequence: TGTGCCAGCAGCCCGGACAGTGGGGCCGGGGAGCTGTTTTTT. It translates to CASSPDSGAGELFF.

This rearrangement joins TRBV4-1 to TRBJ1-1; 10 bases match TRBD1. With V trimmed by 8 bases and J by 4 bases, 7 bases remained unmatched. The CDR3 totals 14 residues. Germline lookup yields CDR1 MGHRA and CDR2 YSYEKL. The CDR3 spells CASGTGVGGTEAFF. DNA of the CDR3: TGCGCCAGCGGGACAGGGGTCGGGGGCACTGAAGCTTTCTTT.

The chain is built from TRBV28 and TRBJ2-1, with TRBD2 matching 11 bases. After removal of 4 bases from V and 6 bases from J, the junction contained 5 bases not matched to a gene. There are 15 residues in the CDR3. From germline, CDR1 is MDHEN and CDR2 SYDVKM. CDR3: CASSSLAGGGNEQFF. The CDR3 DNA follows: TGTGCCAGCAGTTCATTAGCGGGAGGGGGCAATGAGCAGTTCTTC.

The CDR3 nucleotides are TGTGCCAGCAGCTTACAGTTCACCTACGAGCAGTACTTC. This sequence encodes CASSLQFTYEQYF. The V call is TRBV13, the J call TRBJ2-7; D is uncertain. The CDR3 contains 13 residues. V was cut by 2 bases and J by 2 bases, with 7 bases left in between. CDR1 is PRHDT and CDR2 is FYEKMQ in the germline V gene (reference sequence).

This clone was counted between two and nine times. J is TRBJ1-1 and V is TRBV10-3; 12 bases fit TRBD1. The ends lost 6 bases at V and 1 base at J; junction bases unmatched: 0. Germline loops: CDR1 ENHRY, CDR2 SYGVKD. This CDR3 contains 14 residues. CDR3 nucleotide sequence: TGTGCCATCAGGGGACAGGGGGCGAACACTGAAGCTTTCTTT. As protein: CAIRGQGANTEAFF.

The chain links TRBV2 to TRBJ1-4; D not resolved. Between the trimmed V and J ends, which lost 1 base and 11 bases, there was a span of 8 bases. Germline V CDR1 and CDR2: SNHLY, FYNNEI. The CDR3 extends over 12 amino acids. The CDR3 spells CASSEGSWKLFF. CDR3 DNA sequence: TGTGCCAGCAGTGAAGGGAGCTGGAAACTGTTTTTT.

V and J are TRBV7-8 and TRBJ1-1, with TRBD1 matching over 7 bases. The V gene's germline CDR1 is SGHVS and CDR2 FQNEAQ. The junction had 5 bases not matched to a gene; V was cut back by 1 base and J by 6 bases. This CDR3 has 14 residues. The CDR3 DNA follows: TGTGCCAGCAGCTTAGAGGGACAGTCTTCTGAAGCTTTCTTT. Translated, it gives CASSLEGQSSEAFF.

The CDR3 bases are TGTGCCAGCAGTTACGACAGGGGGTTGGATTATGGCTACACCTTC. Residues: CASSYDRGLDYGYTF. V is TRBV6-5 and J is TRBJ1-2; 9 bases are a match to TRBD1. V was clipped by 2 bases and J by 5 bases; unmatched bases: 6. The CDR3 loop spans 15 amino acids. Germline V CDR1 and CDR2: MNHEY, SVGAGI.